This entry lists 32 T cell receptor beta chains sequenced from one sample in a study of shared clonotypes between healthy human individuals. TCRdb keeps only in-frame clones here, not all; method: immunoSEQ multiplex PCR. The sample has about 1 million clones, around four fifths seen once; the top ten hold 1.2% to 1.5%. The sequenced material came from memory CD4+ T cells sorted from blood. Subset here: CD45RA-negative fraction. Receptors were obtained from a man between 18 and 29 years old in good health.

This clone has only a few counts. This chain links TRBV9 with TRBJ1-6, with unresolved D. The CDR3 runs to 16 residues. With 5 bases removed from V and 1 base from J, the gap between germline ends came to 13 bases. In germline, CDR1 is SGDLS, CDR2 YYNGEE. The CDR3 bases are TGTGCCAGCAGTTTTTCCGCGGATTCCTATAATTCACCCCTCCACTTT. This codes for CASSFSADSYNSPLHF.

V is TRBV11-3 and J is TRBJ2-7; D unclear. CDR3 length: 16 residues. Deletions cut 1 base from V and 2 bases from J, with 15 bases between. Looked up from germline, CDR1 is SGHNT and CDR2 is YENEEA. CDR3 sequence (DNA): TGTGCCAGCAGCTTAGCTCTACCTCAACGGACCTACGAGCAGTACTTC. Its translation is CASSLALPQRTYEQYF.

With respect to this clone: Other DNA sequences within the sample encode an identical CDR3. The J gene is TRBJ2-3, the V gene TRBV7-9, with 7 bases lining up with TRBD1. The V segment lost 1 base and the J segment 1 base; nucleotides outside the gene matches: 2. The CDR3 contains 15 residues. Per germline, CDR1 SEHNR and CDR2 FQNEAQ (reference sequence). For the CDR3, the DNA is TGTGCCAGCAGCTTAGGTGGACAGGGCACAGATACGCAGTATTTT. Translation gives CASSLGGQGTDTQYF.

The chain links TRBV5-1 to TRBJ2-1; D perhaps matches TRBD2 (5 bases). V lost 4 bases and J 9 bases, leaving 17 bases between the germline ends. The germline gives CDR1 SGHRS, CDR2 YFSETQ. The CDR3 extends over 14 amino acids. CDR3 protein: CASSLDGGPTEQFF. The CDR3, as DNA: TGCGCCAGCAGCCTGGACGGCGGGCCCACTGAGCAGTTCTTC. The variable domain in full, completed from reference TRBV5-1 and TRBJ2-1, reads KAGVTQTPRYLIKTRGQQVTLSCSPISGHRSVSWYQQTPGQGLQFLFEYFSETQRNKGNFPGRFSGRQFSNSRSEMNVSTLELGDSALYLCASSLDGGPTEQFFGPGTRLTVL.

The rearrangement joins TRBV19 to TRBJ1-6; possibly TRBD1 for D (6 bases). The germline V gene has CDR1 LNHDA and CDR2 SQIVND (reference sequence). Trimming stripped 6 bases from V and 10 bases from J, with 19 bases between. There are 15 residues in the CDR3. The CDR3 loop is CASRRIQGVESPLHF. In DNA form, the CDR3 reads TGTGCCAGTAGGAGGATACAGGGCGTAGAGTCACCCCTCCACTTT. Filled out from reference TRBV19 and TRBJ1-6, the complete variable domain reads DGGITQSPKYLFRKEGQNVTLSCEQNLNHDAMYWYRQDPGQGLRLIYYSQIVNDFQKGDIAEGYSVSREKKESFPLTVTSAQKNPTAFYLCASRRIQGVESPLHFGNGTRLTVT.

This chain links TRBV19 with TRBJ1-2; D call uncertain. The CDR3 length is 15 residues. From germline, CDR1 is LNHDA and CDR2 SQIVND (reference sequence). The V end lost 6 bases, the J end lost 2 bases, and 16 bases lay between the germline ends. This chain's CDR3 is CASSLSRAGNYGYTF. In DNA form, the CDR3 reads TGTGCCAGTAGCCTAAGTCGGGCGGGAAACTATGGCTACACCTTC.

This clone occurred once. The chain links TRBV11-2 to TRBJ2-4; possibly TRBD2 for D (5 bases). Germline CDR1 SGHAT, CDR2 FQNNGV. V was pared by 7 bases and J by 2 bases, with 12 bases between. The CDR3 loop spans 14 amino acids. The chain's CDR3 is CASKAPGSKNIQYF. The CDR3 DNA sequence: TGTGCCAGCAAGGCCCCGGGGTCCAAAAACATTCAGTACTTC.

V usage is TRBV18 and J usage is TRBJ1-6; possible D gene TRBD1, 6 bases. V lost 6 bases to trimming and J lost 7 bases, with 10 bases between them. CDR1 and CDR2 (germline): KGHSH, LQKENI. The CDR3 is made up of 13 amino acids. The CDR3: CASSRQENSPLHF. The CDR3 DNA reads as TGTGCCAGCTCCCGACAGGAAAATTCACCCCTCCACTTT.

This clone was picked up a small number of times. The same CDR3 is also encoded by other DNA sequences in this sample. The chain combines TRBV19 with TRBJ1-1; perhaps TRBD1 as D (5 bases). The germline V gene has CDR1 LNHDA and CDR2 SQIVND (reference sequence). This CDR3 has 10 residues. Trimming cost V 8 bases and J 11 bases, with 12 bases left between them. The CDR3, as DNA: TGTGCCAGTGGGACCGGTGGGGCTTTCTTT. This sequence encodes CASGTGGAFF. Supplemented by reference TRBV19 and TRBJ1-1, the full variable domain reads DGGITQSPKYLFRKEGQNVTLSCEQNLNHDAMYWYRQDPGQGLRLIYYSQIVNDFQKGDIAEGYSVSREKKESFPLTVTSAQKNPTAFYLCASGTGGAFFGQGTRLTVV.

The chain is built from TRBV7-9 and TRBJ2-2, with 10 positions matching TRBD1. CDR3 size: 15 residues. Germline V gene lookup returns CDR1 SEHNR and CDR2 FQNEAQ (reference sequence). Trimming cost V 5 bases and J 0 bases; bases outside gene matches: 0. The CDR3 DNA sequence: TGTGCCAGCAGCGACAGGGGGCCGAACACCGGGGAGCTGTTTTTT. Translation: CASSDRGPNTGELFF.

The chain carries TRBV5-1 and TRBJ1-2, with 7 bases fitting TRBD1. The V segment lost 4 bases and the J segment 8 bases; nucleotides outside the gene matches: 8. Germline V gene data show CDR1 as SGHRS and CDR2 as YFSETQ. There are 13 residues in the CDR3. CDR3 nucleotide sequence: TGCGCCAGCAGCCCCGACAGGGTGGAAGGCTACACCTTC. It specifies CASSPDRVEGYTF.

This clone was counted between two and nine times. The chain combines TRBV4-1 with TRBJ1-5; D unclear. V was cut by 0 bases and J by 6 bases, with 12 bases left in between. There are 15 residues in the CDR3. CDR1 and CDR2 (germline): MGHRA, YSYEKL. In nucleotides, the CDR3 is TGCGCCAGCAGCCAAGACCCCGGGGAAGGTCAGCCCCAGCATTTT. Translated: CASSQDPGEGQPQHF.

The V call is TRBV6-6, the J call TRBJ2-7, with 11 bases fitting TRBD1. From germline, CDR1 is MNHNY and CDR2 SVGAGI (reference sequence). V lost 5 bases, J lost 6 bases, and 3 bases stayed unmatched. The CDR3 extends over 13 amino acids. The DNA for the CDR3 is TGTGCCAGCAGTACCGGGACAGGGGGCGAGCAGTACTTC. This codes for CASSTGTGGEQYF.

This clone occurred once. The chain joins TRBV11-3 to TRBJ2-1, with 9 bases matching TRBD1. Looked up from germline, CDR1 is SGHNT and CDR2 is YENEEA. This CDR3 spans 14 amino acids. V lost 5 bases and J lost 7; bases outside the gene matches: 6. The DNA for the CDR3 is TGTGCCAGCAGCCCAGGGACAGGGCGGAATGAGCAGTTCTTC. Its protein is CASSPGTGRNEQFF.

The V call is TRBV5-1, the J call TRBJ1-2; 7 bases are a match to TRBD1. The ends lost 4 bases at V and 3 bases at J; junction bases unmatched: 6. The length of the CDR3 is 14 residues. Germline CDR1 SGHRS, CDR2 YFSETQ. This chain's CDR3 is CASSPTGVDYGYTF. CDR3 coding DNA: TGCGCCAGCAGCCCCACAGGGGTGGACTATGGCTACACCTTC.

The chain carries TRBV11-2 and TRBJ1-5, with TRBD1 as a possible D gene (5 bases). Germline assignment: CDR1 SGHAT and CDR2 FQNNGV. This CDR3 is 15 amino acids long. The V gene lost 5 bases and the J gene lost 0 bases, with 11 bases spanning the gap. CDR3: CASSPSRDSNQPQHF. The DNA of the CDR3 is TGTGCCAGCAGCCCGTCCAGGGATAGCAATCAGCCCCAGCATTTT.

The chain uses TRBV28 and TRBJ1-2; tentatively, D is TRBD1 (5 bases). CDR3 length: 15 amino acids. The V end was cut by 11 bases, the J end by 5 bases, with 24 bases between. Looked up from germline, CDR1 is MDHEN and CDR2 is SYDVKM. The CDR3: CAAGGRLGSNYGYTF. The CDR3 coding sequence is TGTGCCGCGGGGGGACGGCTTGGGAGCAATTATGGCTACACCTTC.

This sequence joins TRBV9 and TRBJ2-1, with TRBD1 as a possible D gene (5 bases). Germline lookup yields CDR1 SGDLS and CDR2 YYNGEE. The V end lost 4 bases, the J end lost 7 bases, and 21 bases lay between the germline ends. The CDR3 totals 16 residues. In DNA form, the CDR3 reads TGTGCCAGCAGCCCTGCAGGGTACCTCAGTTCAAATGAGCAGTTCTTC. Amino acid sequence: CASSPAGYLSSNEQFF.

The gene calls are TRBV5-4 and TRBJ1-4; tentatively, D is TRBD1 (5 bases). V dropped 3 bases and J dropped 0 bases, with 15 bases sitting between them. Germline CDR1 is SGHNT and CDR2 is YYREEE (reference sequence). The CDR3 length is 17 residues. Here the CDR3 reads CASSSPRPGTTNEKLFF. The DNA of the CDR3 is TGTGCCAGCAGCTCTCCACGTCCAGGGACAACTAATGAAAAACTGTTTTTT.

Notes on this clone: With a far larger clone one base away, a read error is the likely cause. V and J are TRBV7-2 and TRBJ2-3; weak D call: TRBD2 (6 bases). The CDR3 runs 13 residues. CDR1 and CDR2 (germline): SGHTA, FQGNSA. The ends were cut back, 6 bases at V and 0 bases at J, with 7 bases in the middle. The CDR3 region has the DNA TGTGCCAGCAGACGGGGGAGCACAGATACGCAGTATTTT. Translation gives CASRRGSTDTQYF.

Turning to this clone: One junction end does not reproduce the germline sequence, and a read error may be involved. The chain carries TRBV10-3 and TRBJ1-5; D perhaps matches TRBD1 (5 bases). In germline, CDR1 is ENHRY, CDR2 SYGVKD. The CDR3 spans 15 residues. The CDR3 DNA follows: TGTGCCACCAGTGCCTTGGACACTAGCAATCAGCCCCAGCATTTT. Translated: CATSALDTSNQPQHF.

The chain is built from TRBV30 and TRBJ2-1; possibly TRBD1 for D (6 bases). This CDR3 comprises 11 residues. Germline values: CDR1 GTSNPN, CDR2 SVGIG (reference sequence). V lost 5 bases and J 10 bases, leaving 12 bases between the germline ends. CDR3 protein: CAWQYRDEQFF. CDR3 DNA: TGTGCCTGGCAATACAGGGACGAGCAGTTCTTC.

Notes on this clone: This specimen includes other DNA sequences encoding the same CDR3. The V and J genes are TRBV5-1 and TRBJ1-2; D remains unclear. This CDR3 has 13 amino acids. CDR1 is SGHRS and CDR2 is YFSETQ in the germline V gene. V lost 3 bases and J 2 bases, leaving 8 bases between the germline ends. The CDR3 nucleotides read TGCGCCAGCAGCTCCGACGGAAACTATGGCTACACCTTC. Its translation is CASSSDGNYGYTF.

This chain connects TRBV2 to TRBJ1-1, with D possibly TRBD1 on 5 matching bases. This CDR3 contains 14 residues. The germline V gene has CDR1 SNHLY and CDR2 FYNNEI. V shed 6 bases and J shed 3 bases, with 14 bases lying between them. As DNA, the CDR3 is TGTGCCAGCAGGGTTGGGGGAAGGGACACTGAAGCTTTCTTT. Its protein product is CASRVGGRDTEAFF.

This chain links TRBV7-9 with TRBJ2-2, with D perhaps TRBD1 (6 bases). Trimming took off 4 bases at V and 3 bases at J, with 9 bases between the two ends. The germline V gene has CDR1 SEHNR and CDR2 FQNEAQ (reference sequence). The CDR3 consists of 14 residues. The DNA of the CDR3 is TGTGCCAGCAGCTCGTACAGGGACACCGGGGAGCTGTTTTTT. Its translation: CASSSYRDTGELFF.

CDR3 nucleotides: TGTGCCAGCAGCTCGGACAGGATGAACACTGAAGCTTTCTTT. Translated, it gives CASSSDRMNTEAFF. The chain carries TRBV5-4 and TRBJ1-1; 7 bases line up with TRBD1. CDR3 length equals 14 residues. The trim removed 3 bases at V and 0 bases at J, leaving 2 bases unmatched. Germline V lookup: CDR1 SGHNT, CDR2 YYREEE (reference sequence).

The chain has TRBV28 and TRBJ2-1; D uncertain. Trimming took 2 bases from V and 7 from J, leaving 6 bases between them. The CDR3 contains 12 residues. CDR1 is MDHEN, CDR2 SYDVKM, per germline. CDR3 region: CASSLGRNEQFF. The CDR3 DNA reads TGTGCCAGCAGTTTAGGTAGAAATGAGCAGTTCTTC.

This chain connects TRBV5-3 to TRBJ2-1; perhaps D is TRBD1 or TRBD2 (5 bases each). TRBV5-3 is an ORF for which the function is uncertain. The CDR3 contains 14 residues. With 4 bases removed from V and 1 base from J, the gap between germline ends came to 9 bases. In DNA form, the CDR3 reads TGTGCCAGAAGCCCGGGACCGTCCTACAATGAGCAGTTCTTC. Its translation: CARSPGPSYNEQFF.

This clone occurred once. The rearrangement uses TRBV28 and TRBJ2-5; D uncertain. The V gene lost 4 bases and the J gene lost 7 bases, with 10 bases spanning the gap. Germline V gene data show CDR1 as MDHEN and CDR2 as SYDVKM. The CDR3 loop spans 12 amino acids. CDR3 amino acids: CASSSLLWTQYF. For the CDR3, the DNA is TGTGCCAGCAGTTCGCTACTATGGACCCAGTACTTC.

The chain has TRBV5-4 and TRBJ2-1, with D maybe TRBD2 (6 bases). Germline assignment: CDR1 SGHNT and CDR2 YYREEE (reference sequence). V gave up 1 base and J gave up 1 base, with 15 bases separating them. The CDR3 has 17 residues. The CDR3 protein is CASSLNFGSPSYNEQFF. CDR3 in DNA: TGTGCCAGCAGCTTGAATTTCGGGAGCCCTTCCTACAATGAGCAGTTCTTC.

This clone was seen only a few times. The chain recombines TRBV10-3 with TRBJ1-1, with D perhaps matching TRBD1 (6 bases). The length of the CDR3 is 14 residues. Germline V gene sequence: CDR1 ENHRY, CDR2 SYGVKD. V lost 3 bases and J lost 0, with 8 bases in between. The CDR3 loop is CAISDGGLNTEAFF. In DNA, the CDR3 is TGTGCCATCAGTGATGGGGGCCTGAACACTGAAGCTTTCTTT.

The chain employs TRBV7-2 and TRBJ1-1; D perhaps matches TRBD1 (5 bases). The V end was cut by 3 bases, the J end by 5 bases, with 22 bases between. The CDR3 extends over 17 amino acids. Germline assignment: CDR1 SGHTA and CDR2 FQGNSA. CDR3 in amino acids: CASSFNPPGASRTEAFF. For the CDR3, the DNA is TGTGCCAGCAGCTTTAACCCCCCTGGGGCCTCGAGGACTGAAGCTTTCTTT.